Shown below are 13 T cell receptor beta chains from a single sample sequenced in a study of T cells after yellow fever vaccination. Each CDR3 protein gets one entry after TCRdb re-called the 5' RACE reads with MiXCR. The profile shows about 340,000 distinct CDR3 sequences, over 8% of them singletons. Sequences were derived from PBMCs, sampled on the day of the first yellow fever vaccination. These receptors all come from a man younger than 35 who received the YFV17D yellow fever vaccine.

This sequence joins TRBV18 and TRBJ2-2, with 9 bases matching TRBD1. Looked up from germline, CDR1 is KGHSH and CDR2 is LQKENI. This CDR3 comprises 16 residues. The V gene end was trimmed by 6 bases and the J gene end by 5 bases; junction bases not matched to a gene: 10. Here the CDR3 reads CASSPQPGQGTGELFF. DNA of the CDR3: TGTGCCAGCTCGCCCCAGCCGGGACAGGGAACCGGGGAGCTGTTTTTT.

This clonotype turned up a few times. The rearrangement joins TRBV6-1 to TRBJ2-7; 7 bases are a match to TRBD2. With V trimmed by 6 bases and J by 3 bases, 5 bases remained unmatched. There are 13 residues in the CDR3. Germline-derived CDR1 and CDR2 are MNHNS and SASEGT. CDR3 region: CASRAGLHYEQYV. The CDR3 DNA reads as TGTGCCAGCAGAGCGGGACTCCACTACGAGCAGTACGTC.

This clonotype showed up many times. The chain is built from TRBV27 and TRBJ1-2, with D maybe TRBD1 (5 bases). CDR3 length: 15 residues. The germline V gene has CDR1 MNHEY and CDR2 SMNVEV (reference sequence). V lost 3 bases and J 4 bases, leaving 15 bases between the germline ends. As DNA, the CDR3 is TGTGCCAGCAGTTTGATAGGAGGGACCCTCTATGGCTACACCTTC. It codes for CASSLIGGTLYGYTF.

This clonotype was seen a handful of times. V is TRBV7-9 and J is TRBJ1-6; D is unclear. The CDR3 spans 10 residues. The ends were cut back, 5 bases at V and 11 bases at J, with 4 bases in the middle. Germline loops: CDR1 SEHNR, CDR2 FQNEAQ (reference sequence). CDR3 DNA sequence: TGTGCCAGCAGCCCCCCACCCCTCCACTTT. Protein product: CASSPPPLHF. The whole variable domain, remainder taken from reference TRBV7-9 and TRBJ1-6, is DTGVSQNPRHKITKRGQNVTFRCDPISEHNRLYWYRQTLGQGPEFLTYFQNEAQLEKSRLLSDRFSAERPKGSFSTLEIQRTEQGDSAMYLCASSPPPLHFGNGTRLTVT.

Worth noting for this clonotype: Its ends do not fully match the called genes, so a read error is possible. This chain uses TRBV12-3 or TRBV12-4 with TRBJ1-2; D gene ambiguous. The CDR3 sequence is 13 residues long. The chain's CDR3 is CASSPDRRDGHTF. CDR3 DNA sequence: TGTGCCAGCAGCCCGGACCGTAGAGATGGCCACACATTC.

V is TRBV11-2 and J is TRBJ2-1, with 7 bases that match TRBD2. Germline V CDR1 and CDR2: SGHAT, FQNNGV. The CDR3 loop spans 16 amino acids. Trimming cost V 1 base and J 9 bases; bases outside gene matches: 12. This chain's CDR3 is CASSLVKAGWPGEQFF. CDR3 DNA: TGTGCCAGCAGCTTAGTGAAAGCGGGGTGGCCTGGTGAGCAGTTCTTC.

This clonotype came up many times. This chain joins TRBV20-1 and TRBJ2-3, with 8 bases lining up with TRBD2. There are 14 residues in the CDR3. Per germline, CDR1 DFQATT and CDR2 SNEGSKA (reference sequence). Trimming removed 0 bases from V and 3 bases from J; junction bases left unmatched: 2. CDR3 DNA sequence: TGCAGTGCTAGAGAGTCTAGCGGGACAGATACGCAGTATTTT. Translation gives CSARESSGTDTQYF.

V usage is TRBV4-1 and J usage is TRBJ2-5; D may correspond to TRBD1 or TRBD2 (5 bases each). CDR3 length: 16 residues. V gave up 1 base and J gave up 5 bases, with 17 bases separating them. Germline CDR1 reads MGHRA; CDR2 reads YSYEKL. CDR3 sequence (DNA): TGCGCCAGCAGCCAAGTTACTTCGGGGCTAGGGGAGACCCAGTACTTC. It codes for CASSQVTSGLGETQYF.

V gene TRBV7-2 combines with J gene TRBJ2-1; D possibly corresponds to TRBD2 (5 bases). Germline assignment: CDR1 SGHTA and CDR2 FQGNSA. This CDR3 contains 12 residues. V dropped 5 bases and J dropped 10 bases, with 12 bases sitting between them. The CDR3 here is CASSISDYEQFF. Here the CDR3 DNA reads TGTGCCAGCAGCATCAGCGACTACGAGCAGTTCTTC.

This clonotype was counted only a few times. V gene TRBV27 combines with J gene TRBJ1-6; D might be TRBD1 (6 bases). The ends were cut back, 10 bases at V and 6 bases at J, with 13 bases in the middle. The CDR3 is 13 residues long. CDR1 and CDR2 from the germline V gene are MNHEY and SMNVEV (reference sequence). The CDR3 nucleotides read TGTGCCACCGCAGGACAGTCTAATTCACCCCTCCACTTT. The encoded protein is CATAGQSNSPLHF.

J is TRBJ1-2 and V is TRBV25-1; TRBD1 is a possible D gene (5 bases). Germline lookup yields CDR1 MGHDK and CDR2 SYGVNS. Between the trimmed V and J ends, which lost 6 bases and 2 bases, there was a span of 13 bases. The CDR3 runs to 14 residues. CDR3 coding DNA: TGTGCCAGCAGCTTGATTCGGGACAACTATGGCTACACCTTC. This gives the protein CASSLIRDNYGYTF.

V gene TRBV7-2 combines with J gene TRBJ1-6; D not certain. The CDR3 totals 16 residues. Trimming shortened V by 2 bases and J by 6 bases, and 14 bases separated the two germline ends. Looked up from germline, CDR1 is SGHTA and CDR2 is FQGNSA. This chain's CDR3 is CASSLNGISANSPLHF. CDR3 DNA: TGTGCCAGCAGCTTAAACGGAATTTCCGCTAATTCACCCCTCCACTTT. The full variable domain, in which reference TRBV7-2 and TRBJ1-6 provide the parts outside the CDR3, is GAGVSQSPSNKVTEKGKDVELRCDPISGHTALYWYRQSLGQGLEFLIYFQGNSAPDKSGLPSDRFSAERTGGSVSTLTIQRTQQEDSAVYLCASSLNGISANSPLHFGNGTRLTVT.

Comments on this clonotype: Mismatch with germline at one junction end may stem from a read error. The chain has TRBV6-5 and TRBJ2-1; D remains unclear. This CDR3 spans 11 amino acids. Germline V gives CDR1 MNHEY, CDR2 SVGAGI. The CDR3 spells CTSSDPNEQFF. CDR3 nucleotides: TGTACCAGCAGTGACCCCAATGAGCAGTTCTTC.